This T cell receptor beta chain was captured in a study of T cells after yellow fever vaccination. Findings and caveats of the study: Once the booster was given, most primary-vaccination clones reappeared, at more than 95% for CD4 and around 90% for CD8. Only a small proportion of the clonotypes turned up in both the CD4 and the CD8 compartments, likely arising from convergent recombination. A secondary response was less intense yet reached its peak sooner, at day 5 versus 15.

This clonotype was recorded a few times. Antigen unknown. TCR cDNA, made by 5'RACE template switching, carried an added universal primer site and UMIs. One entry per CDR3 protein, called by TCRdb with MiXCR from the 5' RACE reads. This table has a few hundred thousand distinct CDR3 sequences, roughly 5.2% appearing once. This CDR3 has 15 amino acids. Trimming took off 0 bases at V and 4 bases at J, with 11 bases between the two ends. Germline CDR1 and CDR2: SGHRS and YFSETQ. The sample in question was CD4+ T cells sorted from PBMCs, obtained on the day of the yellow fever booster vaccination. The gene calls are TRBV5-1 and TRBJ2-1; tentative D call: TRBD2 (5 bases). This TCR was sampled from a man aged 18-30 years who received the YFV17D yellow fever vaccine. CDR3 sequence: CASSLAGSLYNEQFF. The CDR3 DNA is TGCGCCAGCAGCTTGGCGGGGTCGTTGTACAATGAGCAGTTCTTC.